This TCR beta chain was retrieved from a study of radiotherapy plus CTLA-4 blockade in lung cancer. Study summary: Across the patients, objective responses occurred in approximately 17%, and disease control in under 35%. Broader study findings: Clones of tumor-derived TCRs expanded in blood after radiotherapy plus ipilimumab.

CDR1 and CDR2 from the germline V gene are SNHLY and FYNNEI. Between the trimmed V and J ends, which lost 7 bases and 8 bases, there was a span of 26 bases. The CDR3 contains 17 residues. Clones were read by immunoSEQ multiplex PCR, and TCRdb kept only the in-frame ones, dropping some. Of some 70,000 clones in the sample, 70% to 80% were seen once. On this clone: Its specificity is unknown.

The sequencing here drew on peripheral blood, taken from a patient treated with radiotherapy plus ipilimumab. The chain uses TRBV2 and TRBJ1-4; D is undetermined. This clonotype originated in a human donor with non-small cell lung cancer who had a complete response to radiotherapy plus ipilimumab. CDR3 coding DNA: TGTGCCAGCACTCAACCTACGGGGATCAGTCCTAGGGAAAAACTGTTTTTT. It encodes CASTQPTGISPREKLFF.